The clone carrying this T cell receptor (beta chain) was counted many times. TCRdb reprocessed the 5' RACE reads with MiXCR, giving one entry per CDR3 protein. The repertoire holds around 150,000 distinct CDR3 sequences, with about 32% as singletons. CDR3 size: 13 residues. Germline assignment: CDR1 GTSNPN and CDR2 SVGIG (reference sequence). The ends were cut back, 5 bases at V and 1 base at J, with 6 bases in the middle. This specimen comes from a study of CD8 T cells in ankylosing spondylitis. This chain uses TRBV30 with TRBJ2-6; D possibly corresponds to TRBD1 (6 bases). Sequencing was performed on synovial fluid, either unsorted or a sorted T cell fraction (not recorded which). The clonotype was recovered from a male donor with ankylosing spondylitis. The CDR3 is CAWGQSGANVLTF. DNA of the CDR3: TGTGCCTGGGGACAGTCTGGGGCCAACGTCCTGACTTTC.